This TCR beta chain emerged from a study of T-cell memory formation after mild COVID-19. For the study at large: TCR clusters showed largely donor specificity.

This clonotype came up a few times. Its antigen is as yet unknown. Each CDR3 protein is one row after TCRdb ran MiXCR on the 5' RACE reads. The sample records roughly 300,000 distinct CDR3 sequences, approximately 8% being singletons. General observations from the study: What remained unconfirmed was the SARS-CoV-2 specificity of second-wave clones peaking on day 37.

This clonotype was obtained from a man between 18 and 35 years old who had mild COVID-19 (a few samples of this study predate the infection). Cell type and time point are not known. Sequenced input: PBMCs or a T cell subset sorted from them (not recorded which).

CDR3 protein: CASSLGGGWETQYF. CDR3 DNA sequence: TGTGCCAGCAGTTTAGGGGGGGGCTGGGAGACCCAGTACTTC. The rearrangement joins TRBV28 to TRBJ2-5; weak D call: TRBD2 (7 bases). This CDR3 contains 14 residues. With 2 bases removed from V and 5 bases from J, the gap between germline ends came to 12 bases. The V gene's germline CDR1 is MDHEN and CDR2 SYDVKM.